The 4 T cell receptor beta chains in this list originate from one sample, sequenced in a study of neoadjuvant nivolumab and ipilimumab in lung cancer. The table came from immunoSEQ multiplex PCR; TCRdb's copy has only in-frame clones and leaves some out. This sample has approximately 6,300 clones, with roughly two thirds found just once. Source: tumor tissue, taken after neoadjuvant nivolumab, alone or with ipilimumab, at or shortly before surgery. The receptors stem from an adult with non-small cell lung cancer.

The chain is built from TRBV19 and TRBJ2-2; a possible D gene is TRBD1 (5 bases). Germline V gives CDR1 LNHDA, CDR2 SQIVND (reference sequence). V was cut by 5 bases and J by 5 bases, with 15 bases left in between. The CDR3 totals 15 residues. CDR3 sequence reads: CASSLRGARTGELFF. The CDR3, as DNA: TGTGCCAGTAGTCTCCGTGGGGCGCGAACCGGGGAGCTGTTTTTT.

This sequence joins TRBV6-1 and TRBJ1-5; the D is unclear. V was shortened by 4 bases and J by 2 bases, with 0 bases between the two germline ends. CDR1 is MNHNS and CDR2 is SASEGT in the germline V gene. This CDR3 is built from 11 residues. The chain's CDR3 is CASSGNQPQHF. CDR3 coding DNA: TGTGCCAGCAGTGGCAATCAGCCCCAGCATTTT.

The V gene is TRBV30, the J gene TRBJ2-7; D gene ambiguous. From germline, CDR1 is GTSNPN and CDR2 SVGIG (reference sequence). Trimming shortened V by 0 bases and J by 3 bases, and 6 bases separated the two germline ends. This CDR3 contains 12 residues. CDR3 DNA: TGTGCCTGGAGTGTACATCGCTACGAGCAGTACTTC. Translated, it gives CAWSVHRYEQYF. Combining the CDR3 with reference TRBV30 and TRBJ2-7 gives the whole variable domain SQTIHQWPATLVQPVGSPLSLECTVEGTSNPNLYWYRQAAGRGLQLLFYSVGIGQISSEVPQNLSASRPQDRQFILSSKKLLLSDSGFYLCAWSVHRYEQYFGPGTRLTVT.

This sequence joins TRBV9 and TRBJ2-7, with 9 bases lining up with TRBD2. Germline V gene data show CDR1 as SGDLS and CDR2 as YYNGEE. V dropped 4 bases and J dropped 3; count of bases not matched to a gene: 8. This CDR3 region has 15 residues. Here the CDR3 DNA reads TGTGCCAGCAGCCCGAAAGCGGGAGGAAGCTACGAGCAGTACTTC. Its protein is CASSPKAGGSYEQYF.